This T cell receptor (beta chain) was sequenced for a study of T cell responses to AZD1222 COVID-19 vaccine (dated by TCRdb to 2020 to 2023). For the study in its entirety: TCR sequencing was performed for some 250 trial participants, of whom about 200 were given two doses of AZD1222 and around 25 were given two doses of MenACWY control vaccine. Trial participants were enrolled into age subgroups of 18-55, 56-69 and 70-plus years, which contained approximately 150, 30 and 60 TCR-sequenced participants, respectively. Overall study results and their limits: Only five to seven AZD1222 recipients were SARS-CoV-2 seropositive at baseline, limiting conclusions about previously exposed vaccinees. Because no samples from the day 14 peak response were available, repertoires could be characterized only after the peak T cell response. In the small 56-69-year group, the increase in depth fell short of significance, most likely because of low power. Vaccine-associated CD4 TCRs spanned the whole spike protein, with dominant responses in regions 160-218 and 743-854. Participants were mostly white British, with more females than males. The authors suggested clonal diversity may have been underestimated. Reportedly, close to half of the unique spike-specific TCRs recognized epitopes lying outside the regions that are mutated in the B.1.351 and B.1.1.7 variants. After two AZD1222 doses, spike-specific TCR breadth and depth were significantly higher than at day 0 and than in MenACWY recipients.

Counted from cysteine to phenylalanine, this CDR3 has 14 amino acids. Just CDR3 DNA is preserved here, 42 bases in frame from base 1. The germline V gene supplies CDR1 MNHEY and CDR2 SVGAGI. V loses 6 bases of germline sequence and J loses 1 base, and the interval between the two ends is 7 bases. The intended sense of this specimen's time point label: about 28 days (+/-7) after the second vaccine dose. AZD1222 recipients given second doses at about 4 weeks or at about 12 weeks were pooled, since spike-specific TCR depth and breadth were not found to differ between the two schedules. Samples from vaccinated people were obtained from the UK trials COV001 and COV002, which included a single-blind randomized controlled phase 2/3 trial of AZD1222 (ChAdOx1 nCoV-19) in healthy adults. For TCRbeta chain sequencing, PBMC samples from trial participants were taken at day 0 and at day 28 after the second dose.

The CDR3 regions of human TCRbeta chains were subjected to immunosequencing. The paper's processing steps were these. TCRs in the repertoires were compared against a reference library of SARS-CoV-2-specific TCRs that had been generated with the MIRA antigen-specificity platform. Breadth meant the fraction of unique TCRs that were SARS-CoV-2-associated, whereas depth meant the fraction of total T cells that were SARS-CoV-2-associated. Using the MIRA data, each spike-specific TCR was mapped to the spike region that the TCR reacts to and placed in a CD4 or CD8 class. Log10-transformed breadth and depth values were compared by one-way ANOVA with Sidak's multiple comparisons tests. The table was pulled from immuneACCESS by TCRdb, which kept in-frame rearrangements only. Such tables lose some clones; where checked, under half of the loss comes from unresolved V genes, and the rest has no known cause. The V and J calls and the clone size are those of that table, but D and trimming were determined from the DNA. The sample table shows 80,000 to 100,000 clones, and around 87% are seen once. The ten most abundant clones make up more than 2% of the sample.

About this clone: Its target antigen remains unknown. Per-nucleotide qualities are absent, and no much larger clonotype sits a single base away.

The receptor's source is an adult who received the AZD1222 COVID-19 vaccine. Recombination joined TRBV6-5 with TRBJ1-6; no D segment can be confidently identified. This specimen was peripheral blood, taken 28 days after the second AZD1222 dose. CDR3 reads: CASRRASYNSPLHF. In nucleotide form, the sequence is TGTGCCAGCAGGCGGGCTTCCTATAATTCACCCCTCCACTTT.